Listed below are T cell receptor beta chains from one sample, sequenced in a study of T cells in localized non-small cell lung cancer. Data came from immunoSEQ multiplex PCR; TCRdb stores just in-frame clones and leaves some out. Seen here are tens of thousands of clones, approximately 80% observed once, and the top ten hold approximately 9.7%. This material consisted of peripheral blood, taken before any cancer treatment. Every receptor here comes from a female donor aged 60 or older with stage I lung adenocarcinoma. The CDR3 runs from the conserved cysteine through the conserved F or W. D genes are given only for firm matches. Clone sizes are given selectively: once, few, many, or a class where the clone is expanded.

>TRBJ1-4|few|TRBV11-2|.
TGTGCCAGCAGCTTGGCAGGGCAGGATGAAAAACTGTTTTTT
CASSLAGQDEKLFF
>TRBJ2-7|.|TRBV10-3|TRBD1
TGTGCCACCACGGGACAGGCCTCCGGCGAGCAGTACTTC
CATTGQASGEQYF
>TRBJ2-2|.|TRBV5-4|.
TGTGCCAGCAGCCGGATAGGAGTGGGAACCGGGGAGCTGTTTTTT
CASSRIGVGTGELFF
>TRBJ1-1|few|TRBV10-3|.
TGTGCCATCAGCGGACTTACTGAAGCTTTCTTT
CAISGLTEAFF
>TRBJ2-2|once|TRBV19|TRBD2
TGTGCCAGTAAATTAGCGGGAGTAACCGGGGAGCTGTTTTTT
CASKLAGVTGELFF
>TRBJ2-1|.|TRBV10-1|.
TGCAGCATCAGCTCCTACAATGAGCAGTTCTTC
CSISSYNEQFF
>TRBJ1-1|.|TRBV7-3|.
TGTGCCAGCAGCTCGTTCTTGAGGGTAGGGTCCGACACTGAAGCTTTCTTT
CASSSFLRVGSDTEAFF
>TRBJ2-5|.|TRBV5-1|TRBD2
TGCGCCAGCAGCTTGGCGTCTAGCGGAGGCGGGGAAAGAGAGACCCAGTACTTC
CASSLASSGGGERETQYF
>TRBJ1-1|.|TRBV9|.
TGTGCCAGCAGCGTAGAGGCAGGGGCCTCGAACACTGAAGCTTTCTTT
CASSVEAGASNTEAFF
>TRBJ2-3|.|TRBV29-1|TRBD1
TGCAGCGTTGACTCTGGACAGGGAATCACAGATACGCAGTATTTT
CSVDSGQGITDTQYF
>TRBJ2-7|.|TRBV13|TRBD2
TGTGCCAGCAGCTCGGGACTAGCGGATTACGAGCAGTACTTC
CASSSGLADYEQYF
>TRBJ1-2|few|TRBV7-9|.
TGTGCCAGCAGCCCACAGGGTAGCCGGTACACCTTC
CASSPQGSRYTF
>TRBJ2-3|.|TRBV19|.
TGTGCCAGTAGTTTTCTACCCGCCCCAAATACGCAGTATTTT
CASSFLPAPNTQYF
>TRBJ2-1|.|TRBV18|TRBD1
TGTGCCAGCTCACCACCGACAGGGATCAATGAGCAGTTCTTC
CASSPPTGINEQFF
>TRBJ2-1|.|TRBV7-9|TRBD1
TGTGCCAGCAGCAGTGACAGGGGGGTATACAATGAGCAGTTCTTC
CASSSDRGVYNEQFF
>TRBJ2-7|.|TRBV28|.
TGTGCCAGCACCCTAGGGGGGGGGACCTACGAGCAGTACTTC
CASTLGGGTYEQYF
>TRBJ1-2|.|TRBV6-5|.
TGTGCCAGCAGACGGAACTATGGCTACACCTTC
CASRRNYGYTF
>TRBJ2-6|.|TRBV4-1|.
TGCGCCAGCTGGGGGGGGCGCGGGCCTGGGGCCAACGTCCTGACTTTC
CASWGGRGPGANVLTF
>TRBJ1-6|.|TRBV6-5|.
TGTGCCAGCAGTTACTCGACAGGCTTTAATTCACCCCTCCACTTT
CASSYSTGFNSPLHF
>TRBJ1-1|.|TRBV7-3|.
TGTGCCAGCAGCTTAACGAATTGGGGGATATACTTCAACACTGAAGCTTTCTTT
CASSLTNWGIYFNTEAFF
>TRBJ1-1|.|TRBV28|.
TGTGCCAGCAGTTGGAAGGTGAACACTGAAGCTTTCTTT
CASSWKVNTEAFF
>TRBJ2-7|.|TRBV7-2|.
TGTGCCAGCAGCCCTACCCGAACTGTTCCCGCGCAGTACTTC
CASSPTRTVPAQYF
>TRBJ2-7|.|TRBV30|TRBD1
TGTGCCTGGAGTAGACAGGGGGCCTGGGGTACAGAGTACTTC
CAWSRQGAWGTEYF
>TRBJ2-1|.|TRBV19|TRBD2
TGTGCCAGTAGTACGAAAGCGGGAGTGCCTGAGCAGTTCTTC
CASSTKAGVPEQFF
>TRBJ2-1|few|TRBV30|TRBD1
TGTGCCTGCGGTACCGGGACAGGAGTATACAATGAGCAGTTCTTC
CACGTGTGVYNEQFF
>TRBJ2-1|once|TRBV29-1|TRBD1
TGCAGCGCCCGTCCGGGACAGGTACTGGACTCCTACAATGAGCAGTTCTTC
CSARPGQVLDSYNEQFF
>TRBJ2-3|.|TRBV5-1|TRBD1
TGCGCCAGCAGCACTGACAGGGTGGCGGATACGCAGTATTTT
CASSTDRVADTQYF
>TRBJ1-1|.|TRBV7-8|TRBD1
TGTGCCAGCAGCCAGGACAGGGGAGGGGGCATTGAAGCTTTCTTT
CASSQDRGGGIEAFF
>TRBJ2-2|.|TRBV7-2|TRBD2
TGTGCCAGCAGCCCCCGGGCTAGCGGCACCGGGGAGCTGTTTTTT
CASSPRASGTGELFF
>TRBJ1-2|.|TRBV5-5|.
TGTGCCAGCAGCTTGGGCCCAGCAGGGTTTGATGGCTACACCTTC
CASSLGPAGFDGYTF
>TRBJ1-2|.|TRBV6-6|.
TGTGCCAGCAGTTTAACCTCAGGGAACTATGGCTACACCTTC
CASSLTSGNYGYTF
>TRBJ2-1|.|TRBV6-1|TRBD2
TGTGCCAGCAGTGAAGTGGGGGGAGCTAGCGGGAGGGCCTTTCCCCGAGGGCAGTTCTTC
CASSEVGGASGRAFPRGQFF
>TRBJ2-5|.|TRBV5-6|.
TGTGCCAGCAGCTTATCAGGGGCAGCGGAGACCCAGTACTTC
CASSLSGAAETQYF
>TRBJ1-1|.|TRBV7-9|.
TGTGCCAGCAGCTTGCGACAGGCTGAAGCTTTCTTT
CASSLRQAEAFF
>TRBJ2-1|.|TRBV19|.
TGTGCCAGTCGCCACGGGAGCTCCTACAATGAGCAGTTCTTC
CASRHGSSYNEQFF
>TRBJ2-3|.|TRBV2|TRBD1
TGTGCCAGCAGGGCACGGACAGGGAGCACAGATACGCAGTATTTT
CASRARTGSTDTQYF
>TRBJ1-1|few|TRBV30|.
TGTGCCTGGAGTCCTAGAAACACTGAAGCTTTCTTT
CAWSPRNTEAFF
>TRBJ1-1|.|TRBV19|.
TGTGCCAGTAGTTTGGGTAGAATGAACACTGAAGCTTTCTTT
CASSLGRMNTEAFF
>TRBJ1-2|.|TRBV7-2|.
TGTGCCAGCAGCGAGACAGGTCCGGGAGGCTACACCTTC
CASSETGPGGYTF
>TRBJ1-5|.|TRBV9|.
TGTGCCAGCAGCGTAGGGGGGTCCAATCAGCCCCAGCATTTT
CASSVGGSNQPQHF